A selection of T cell receptor beta chains follows, all from one sample in a study of blood T cell repertoires in COVID-19. Here immunoSEQ multiplex PCR was the method, and the copy in TCRdb shows in-frame clones only, minus some. The repertoire holds around 300,000 clones, roughly 90% seen once, with less than 9.5% in the top ten. The sequencing sample was made of PBMCs or T cells enriched from blood (not recorded which). The receptors derive from a woman aged 25 to 39 who had recovered from COVID-19. Both conserved end residues are part of each CDR3. The order of the fields is V gene, CDR3 length, J gene, CDR3 protein.

v_call: TRBV14; cdr3_length: 17; j_call: TRBJ2-7; cdr3_aa: CASSLPVAGVPFYEQYF
v_call: TRBV9; cdr3_length: 13; j_call: TRBJ1-2; cdr3_aa: CASSVDSPYGYTF
v_call: TRBV10-3; cdr3_length: 16; j_call: TRBJ2-3; cdr3_aa: CAISDSGHLGTDTQYF
v_call: TRBV18; cdr3_length: 18; j_call: TRBJ2-5; cdr3_aa: CASSLIGLAGGTGETQYF
v_call: TRBV30; cdr3_length: 13; j_call: TRBJ1-1; cdr3_aa: CAWMDFSGLRAFF
v_call: TRBV6-2/TRBV6-3; cdr3_length: 19; j_call: TRBJ2-3; cdr3_aa: CASSDPIGGLALLEDTQYF
v_call: TRBV4-2; cdr3_length: 15; j_call: TRBJ1-3; cdr3_aa: CASSQDAGLGNTIYF
v_call: TRBV7-9; cdr3_length: 17; j_call: TRBJ1-5; cdr3_aa: CASSLGGTPERGQPQHF
v_call: TRBV3-1/TRBV3-2; cdr3_length: 18; j_call: TRBJ2-1; cdr3_aa: CASSHIDSTSGVYNEQFF
v_call: TRBV27; cdr3_length: 15; j_call: TRBJ2-1; cdr3_aa: CASSFWQGAYNEQFF
v_call: TRBV27; cdr3_length: 13; j_call: TRBJ1-1; cdr3_aa: CASSLTGDTEAFF